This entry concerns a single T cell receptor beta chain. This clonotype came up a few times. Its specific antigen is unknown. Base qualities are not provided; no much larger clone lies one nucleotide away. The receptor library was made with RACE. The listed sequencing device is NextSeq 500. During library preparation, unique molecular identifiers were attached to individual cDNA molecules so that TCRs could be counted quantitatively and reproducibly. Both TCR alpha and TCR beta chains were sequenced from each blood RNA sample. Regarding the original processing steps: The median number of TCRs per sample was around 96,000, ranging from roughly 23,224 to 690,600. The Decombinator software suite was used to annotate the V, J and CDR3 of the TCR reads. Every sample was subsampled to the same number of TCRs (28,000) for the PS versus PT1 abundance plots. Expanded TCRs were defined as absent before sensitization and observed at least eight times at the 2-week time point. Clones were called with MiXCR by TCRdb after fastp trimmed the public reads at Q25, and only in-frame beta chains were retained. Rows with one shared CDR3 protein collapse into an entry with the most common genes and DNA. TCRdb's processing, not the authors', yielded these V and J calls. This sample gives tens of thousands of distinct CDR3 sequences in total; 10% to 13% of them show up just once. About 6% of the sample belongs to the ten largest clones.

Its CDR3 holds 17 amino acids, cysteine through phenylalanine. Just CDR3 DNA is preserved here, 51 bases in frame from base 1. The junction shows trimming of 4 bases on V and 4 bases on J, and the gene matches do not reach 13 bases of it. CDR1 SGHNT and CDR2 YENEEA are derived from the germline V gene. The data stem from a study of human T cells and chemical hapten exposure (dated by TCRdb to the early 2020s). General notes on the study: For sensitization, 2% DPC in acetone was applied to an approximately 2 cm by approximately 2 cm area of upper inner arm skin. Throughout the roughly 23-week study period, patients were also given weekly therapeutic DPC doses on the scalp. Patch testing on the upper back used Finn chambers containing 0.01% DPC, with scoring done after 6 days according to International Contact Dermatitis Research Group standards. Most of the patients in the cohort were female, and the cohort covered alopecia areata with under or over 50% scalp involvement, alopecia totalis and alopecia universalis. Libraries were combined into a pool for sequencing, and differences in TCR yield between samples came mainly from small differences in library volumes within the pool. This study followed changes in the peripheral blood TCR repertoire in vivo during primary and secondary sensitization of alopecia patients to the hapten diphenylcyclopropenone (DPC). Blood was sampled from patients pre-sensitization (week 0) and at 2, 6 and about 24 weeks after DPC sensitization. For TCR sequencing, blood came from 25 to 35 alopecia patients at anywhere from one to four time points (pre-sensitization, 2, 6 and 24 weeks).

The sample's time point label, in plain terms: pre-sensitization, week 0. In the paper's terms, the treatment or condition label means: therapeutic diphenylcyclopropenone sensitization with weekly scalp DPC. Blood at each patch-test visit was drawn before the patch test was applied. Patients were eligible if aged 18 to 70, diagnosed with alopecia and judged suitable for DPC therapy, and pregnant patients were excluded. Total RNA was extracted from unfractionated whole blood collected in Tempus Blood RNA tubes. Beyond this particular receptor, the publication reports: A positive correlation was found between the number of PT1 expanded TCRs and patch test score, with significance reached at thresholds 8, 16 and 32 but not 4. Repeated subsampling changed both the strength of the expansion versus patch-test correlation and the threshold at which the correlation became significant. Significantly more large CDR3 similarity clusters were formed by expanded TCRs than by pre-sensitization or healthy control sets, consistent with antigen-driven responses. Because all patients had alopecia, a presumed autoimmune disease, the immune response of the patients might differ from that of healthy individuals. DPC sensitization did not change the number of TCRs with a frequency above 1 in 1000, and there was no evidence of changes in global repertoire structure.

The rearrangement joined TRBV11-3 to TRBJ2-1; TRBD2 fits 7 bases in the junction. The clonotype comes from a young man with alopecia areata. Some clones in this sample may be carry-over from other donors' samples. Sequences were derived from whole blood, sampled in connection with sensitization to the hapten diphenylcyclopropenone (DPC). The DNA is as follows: TGTGCCAGCAGCTATGTTCCCTGGGCTAGCGGTTACAATGAGCAGTTCTTC. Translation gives CASSYVPWASGYNEQFF.